A single T cell receptor (beta chain) is shown here with its context. The sample comes from a study of T cells in Graves' hyperthyroidism and ophthalmopathy. The CDR3 is made up of 17 amino acids. The germline gives CDR1 MNHEY, CDR2 SVGAGI. V was cut by 0 bases and J by 0 bases, with 9 bases left in between. RNA transcripts yielded amplified TCR beta CDR3 regions. First-round RT-PCR with HTBI primers amplified the TCR CDR3 region. TCRdb processed the multiplex PCR reads anew with MiXCR; each CDR3 protein has one entry. The sample records around 600,000 distinct CDR3 sequences, approximately 15% being singletons.

The TCR sequence derives from a woman aged 40 to 50 with Graves' ophthalmopathy. The sequenced sample consisted of blood. The gene calls are TRBV6-5 and TRBJ1-6; D is uncertain. The CDR3 loop is CASSYSLASSYNSPLHF. The CDR3 DNA follows: TGTGCCAGCAGTTACTCTTTAGCCAGCTCCTATAATTCACCCCTCCACTTT.